Each of the 32 T cell receptor beta chains below was sequenced from the same sample in a study of identical twins. TCRdb reprocessed the 5' RACE reads with MiXCR, giving one entry per CDR3 protein. Of some 660,000 distinct CDR3 sequences in the sample, around 8.6% were seen once. These records were also assigned to another study, of yellow fever vaccine responses in identical twins.

The sequencing input was PBMCs. These receptors were collected from a woman between 18 and 30 years old in good health.

The chain carries TRBV29-1 and TRBJ2-7; 9 bases are a match to TRBD2. V shed 4 bases, J shed 5 bases, and the junction held 6 bases outside the gene matches. This CDR3 has 13 amino acids. Germline lookup yields CDR1 SQVTM and CDR2 ANQGSEA. The CDR3 coding sequence is TGCAGCGTTGGCCTAGCGGGATATCACGAGCAGTACTTC. It specifies CSVGLAGYHEQYF.

At least ten counts were recorded for this clonotype. This chain connects TRBV10-3 to TRBJ1-5; D call uncertain. Germline CDR1 reads ENHRY; CDR2 reads SYGVKD. V was clipped by 6 bases and J by 7 bases, with 10 bases between them. The CDR3 has 12 amino acids. CDR3 region: CAISSAQQPQHF. Written as DNA, the CDR3 is TGTGCCATCAGCTCGGCTCAACAGCCCCAGCATTTT.

This clonotype occurred a few times. V and J are TRBV28 and TRBJ1-5; maybe TRBD1 (5 bases). The V end lost 5 bases, the J end lost 7 bases, and 18 bases lay between the germline ends. Germline V gene data show CDR1 as MDHEN and CDR2 as SYDVKM. The CDR3 consists of 15 residues. CDR3 residues: CASSGSGQGGQPQHF. The CDR3 bases are TGTGCCAGCAGTGGCTCCGGGCAGGGAGGACAGCCCCAGCATTTT.

This clonotype has a handful of counts. The J gene is TRBJ1-4, the V gene TRBV12-3 or TRBV12-4, with D hard to call. Trimming left V 3 bases short and J 0 bases short, with 5 bases between. The CDR3 sequence is 14 residues long. The CDR3 coding sequence is TGTGCCAGCAGTTTCAAGGCAACTAATGAAAAACTGTTTTTT. The encoded protein is CASSFKATNEKLFF.

This clonotype was counted at least ten times. The chain employs TRBV5-1 and TRBJ2-7; 10 nucleotides align to TRBD2. Germline CDR1 is SGHRS and CDR2 is YFSETQ. This CDR3 region has 15 residues. Unmatched junction bases numbered 4, after V lost 4 bases and J lost 0 bases. The CDR3 region has the DNA TGCGCCAGCAGCCCTATAGCGGGAGGCTCCTACGAGCAGTACTTC. Its translation is CASSPIAGGSYEQYF.

This chain links TRBV29-1 with TRBJ2-7; TRBD1 might be the D (5 bases). V was shortened by 4 bases and J by 0 bases, with 10 bases between the two germline ends. Germline V gene data show CDR1 as SQVTM and CDR2 as ANQGSEA. The CDR3 is made up of 13 amino acids. The CDR3 DNA reads TGCAGCGTTGTAACAGGTCCCTCCTACGAGCAGTACTTC. Its translation: CSVVTGPSYEQYF.

There are many counts of this clonotype. The CDR3 spells CASNGQGLAYNEQFF. CDR3 nucleotides: TGTGCCAGCAATGGACAGGGCCTCGCCTACAATGAGCAGTTCTTC. The V and J genes are TRBV12-3 or TRBV12-4 and TRBJ2-1; 8 bases agree with TRBD1. J lost 2 bases, V lost 7 bases, and 7 bases had no gene match. The CDR3 extends over 15 amino acids.

This clonotype occurred a few times. J is TRBJ2-7 and V is TRBV4-3, with 10 bases lining up with TRBD2. Germline CDR1 LGHNA, CDR2 YSLEER. The V and J ends lost 3 bases and 6 bases, in that order; junction bases with no gene match: 8. This CDR3 is 15 amino acids long. The CDR3, as DNA: TGCGCCAGCAGCCAGGGGGCGGGACTAGCGTTCGAGCAGTACTTC. Encoded protein: CASSQGAGLAFEQYF.

This clonotype appeared a few times. The genes are TRBV7-9 and TRBJ1-4; 8 nucleotides align to TRBD1. Germline V CDR1 and CDR2: SEHNR, FQNEAQ (reference sequence). The length of the CDR3 is 15 residues. V was pared by 5 bases and J by 7 bases, with 9 bases of the junction left unmatched. CDR3 coding DNA: TGTGCCAGCAGCCTACCGACAGGGGTGGGTGAAAAACTGTTTTTT. Amino acids: CASSLPTGVGEKLFF.

The V gene is TRBV2, the J gene TRBJ2-1; 9 bases map to TRBD1. This CDR3 contains 15 residues. After removal of 4 bases from V and 9 bases from J, the junction contained 10 bases not matched to a gene. Germline lookup yields CDR1 SNHLY and CDR2 FYNNEI. The CDR3 loop reads CASSATGGTVGEQFF. The CDR3 DNA follows: TGTGCCAGCAGTGCGACAGGGGGTACGGTCGGTGAGCAGTTCTTC.

The chain is built from TRBV18 and TRBJ2-3; possible D gene TRBD1, 5 bases. The V and J ends lost 3 bases and 5 bases respectively, with 12 bases between them. CDR1 is KGHSH and CDR2 is LQKENI in the germline V gene. The CDR3 covers 14 residues. CDR3 in amino acids: CASSPMTEEDTQYF. In nucleotides, the CDR3 is TGTGCCAGCTCACCTATGACAGAGGAAGATACGCAGTATTTT.

This clonotype was seen ten or more times. CDR3 region: CSARGDRNQPQHF. The DNA for the CDR3 is TGCAGTGCTAGAGGAGATCGCAATCAGCCCCAGCATTTT. The rearrangement joins TRBV20-1 to TRBJ1-5; unclear D gene. The CDR3 has 13 amino acids. V lost 1 base, J lost 2 bases, and 6 bases lay in between. From germline, CDR1 is DFQATT and CDR2 SNEGSKA (reference sequence).

CDR3 sequence: CASSPPRRRYEQYF. The DNA of the CDR3 is TGTGCCAGCTCACCACCGCGGCGGCGGTACGAGCAGTACTTC. This chain connects TRBV18 to TRBJ2-7; D gene ambiguous. CDR1 and CDR2 from the germline V gene are KGHSH and LQKENI. CDR3 length: 14 amino acids. V dropped 0 bases and J dropped 4 bases, with 10 bases sitting between them. Combining the CDR3 with reference TRBV18 and TRBJ2-7 gives the whole variable domain NAGVMQNPRHLVRRRGQEARLRCSPMKGHSHVYWYRQLPEEGLKFMVYLQKENIIDESGMPKERFSAEFPKEGPSILRIQQVVRGDSAAYFCASSPPRRRYEQYFGPGTRLTVT.

A few counts support this clonotype. The rearrangement uses TRBV14 and TRBJ2-1; D gene ambiguous. V lost 0 bases and J 8 bases, leaving 8 bases between the germline ends. The CDR3 consists of 13 residues. Germline V gives CDR1 SGHDN, CDR2 FVKESK. The CDR3 nucleotides are TGTGCCAGCAGCCAAGACGTGGGATATGAGCAGTTCTTC. Encoded protein: CASSQDVGYEQFF.

The table lists this clonotype with many counts. The V call is TRBV4-3, the J call TRBJ2-5, with 7 bases aligning to TRBD2. V gave up 0 bases and J gave up 1 base; unmatched junction bases: 2. CDR1 LGHNA and CDR2 YSLEER come from the germline V gene. The CDR3 spans 15 residues. The CDR3 DNA follows: TGCGCCAGCAGCCAAGAAGGGACTACCCAAGAGACCCAGTACTTC. This codes for CASSQEGTTQETQYF.

The chain combines TRBV7-6 with TRBJ2-1; D not resolved. Per germline, CDR1 SGHVS and CDR2 FNYEAQ. The CDR3 runs to 13 residues. Trimming removed 5 bases at V and 7 bases at J, with 12 bases between. This CDR3 is CASSPANRNEQFF. The CDR3 region has the DNA TGTGCCAGCAGCCCCGCCAATCGGAATGAGCAGTTCTTC.

CDR3 nucleotide sequence: TGTGCCAGCAGCAAAGGAAGATTTCGGGAGACCCAGTACTTC. Translation: CASSKGRFRETQYF. This chain links TRBV21-1 with TRBJ2-5. TRBV21-1 is recorded as a pseudogene. CDR3 size: 14 residues.

This clonotype has more than one count but fewer than ten. The genes are TRBV6-1 and TRBJ2-1, with 10 bases aligning to TRBD1. The germline CDR1 and CDR2 sequences are MNHNS and SASEGT. Losses at the gene ends were 6 bases for V and 4 bases for J; bases not matched to a gene: 18. The CDR3 covers 19 residues. Here the CDR3 DNA reads TGTGCCAGCAGCGAAACGACACTACGGACAGGGGGTAATTACAATGAGCAGTTCTTC. This translates into CASSETTLRTGGNYNEQFF.

This clonotype showed up just a few times. The chain joins TRBV5-4 to TRBJ2-2; a possible D gene is TRBD2 (6 bases). Trimming shortened V by 1 base and J by 7 bases, and 17 bases separated the two germline ends. The CDR3 is 16 amino acids. Germline V gene sequence: CDR1 SGHNT, CDR2 YYREEE (reference sequence). CDR3 sequence reads: CASSLPDGSGGGELFF. The CDR3, as DNA: TGTGCCAGCAGCTTGCCCGACGGGAGTGGGGGCGGGGAGCTGTTTTTT.

The table lists this clonotype with many counts. This rearrangement joins TRBV12-3 or TRBV12-4 to TRBJ2-3; 12 bases map to TRBD2. The junction had 8 bases not matched to a gene; V was cut back by 6 bases and J by 1 base. The CDR3 sequence is 17 residues long. In DNA, the CDR3 is TGTGCCAGCAGGGATCGCCGGACTAGCGGGGGCACAGATACGCAGTATTTT. Translation gives CASRDRRTSGGTDTQYF.

The sample holds many counts of this clonotype. This chain connects TRBV7-2 to TRBJ2-3, with no clear D. Per the germline V gene, CDR1 is SGHTA and CDR2 is FQGNSA. This CDR3 region has 13 residues. The V gene lost 2 bases and the J gene lost 6 bases, with 9 bases spanning the gap. This CDR3 reads CASSLSAYDTQYF. The CDR3 region has the DNA TGTGCCAGCAGCTTATCTGCTTACGATACGCAGTATTTT.

This clonotype occurred a few times. The chain uses TRBV2 and TRBJ1-2; TRBD1 is a possible D gene (5 bases). Trimming removed 6 bases from V and 8 bases from J, with 7 bases in between. The germline V gene encodes CDR1 SNHLY and CDR2 FYNNEI. CDR3 size: 10 residues. CDR3 in amino acids: CASRGEGYTF. In DNA, the CDR3 is TGTGCCAGCAGAGGGGAGGGCTACACCTTC.

The chain has TRBV12-3 or TRBV12-4 and TRBJ2-7; the D gene is possibly TRBD2 (6 bases). Trimming removed 6 bases at V and 6 bases at J, with 18 bases between. The CDR3 length is 14 residues. The CDR3 region is CASRKEGRLGEQYF. CDR3 in DNA: TGTGCCAGCAGAAAAGAGGGGAGGTTAGGCGAGCAGTACTTC.

This clonotype was counted between two and nine times. This chain joins TRBV6-1 and TRBJ2-7; D is possibly TRBD2 (5 bases). Germline lookup yields CDR1 MNHNS and CDR2 SASEGT. V lost 5 bases to trimming and J lost 2 bases, with 19 bases between them. The CDR3 length is 16 residues. The DNA for the CDR3 is TGTGCCAGCAGTCAGCGGCCAAGGACGTTGGCCTACGAGCAGTACTTC. Its protein is CASSQRPRTLAYEQYF.

The rearrangement links TRBV30 to TRBJ2-1, with 7 nucleotides matching TRBD2. Germline values: CDR1 GTSNPN, CDR2 SVGIG (reference sequence). V gave up 5 bases and J gave up 9 bases; unmatched junction bases: 10. The CDR3 consists of 13 residues. This chain's CDR3 is CAWVSQAGFEQFF. CDR3 nucleotide sequence: TGTGCCTGGGTTAGTCAAGCGGGATTTGAGCAGTTCTTC.

A few counts support this clonotype. This chain uses TRBV28 with TRBJ1-1; D is unclear. Between the trimmed V and J ends, which lost 2 bases and 11 bases, there was a span of 9 bases. This CDR3 is 11 amino acids long. Germline CDR1 MDHEN, CDR2 SYDVKM. This CDR3 reads CASSLNQAAFF. The CDR3 DNA reads as TGTGCCAGCAGTTTAAACCAGGCGGCTTTCTTT.

In the case of this clonotype: Being one base from a much bigger clone, this may be a read error. The V call is TRBV3-1, the J call TRBJ2-1; tentatively, D is TRBD2 (6 bases). The CDR3 extends over 18 amino acids. Looked up from germline, CDR1 is LGHDT and CDR2 is YNNKEL (reference sequence). CDR3 sequence: CACSSGGLDWSSYNEQFF. The CDR3 nucleotides are TGTGCCTGCAGCTCCGGGGGTCTGGACTGGAGCTCCTACAATGAGCAGTTCTTC.

This clonotype was detected ten times or more. This rearrangement joins TRBV29-1 to TRBJ2-5, with a tentative D call TRBD1 (6 bases). Per the germline V gene, CDR1 is SQVTM and CDR2 is ANQGSEA. The CDR3 is 13 residues long. The V end was cut by 6 bases, the J end by 0 bases, with 11 bases between. For the CDR3, the DNA is TGCAGCGTCCTTCAGGGGTACCAAGAGACCCAGTACTTC. Translating gives CSVLQGYQETQYF.

This clonotype was seen more than once but under ten times. This chain links TRBV29-1 with TRBJ2-3; D remains unclear. This CDR3 spans 16 amino acids. Germline-derived CDR1 and CDR2 are SQVTM and ANQGSEA. V lost 1 base, J lost 0 bases, and 14 bases lay in between. For the CDR3, the DNA is TGCAGCGTTGAAGTGGTGTCCGCGTCTAGCACAGATACGCAGTATTTT. Protein: CSVEVVSASSTDTQYF.

This clonotype came up many times. CDR3 sequence reads: CASSPTSLWELFF. The CDR3 DNA reads as TGTGCCAGCAGCCCGACTAGTCTCTGGGAGCTGTTTTTT. This chain links TRBV16 with TRBJ2-2, with D perhaps TRBD2 (6 bases). V was shortened by 4 bases and J by 9 bases, with 12 bases between the two germline ends. Germline values: CDR1 KGHSY, CDR2 FQNENV. The CDR3 is 13 residues long.

This chain uses TRBV7-9 with TRBJ2-3, with 7 bases fitting TRBD2. V was pared by 5 bases and J by 0 bases, with 8 bases of the junction left unmatched. The CDR3 is made up of 16 amino acids. The germline CDR1 and CDR2 sequences are SEHNR and FQNEAQ (reference sequence). The CDR3 here is CASSLPPGGSTDTQYF. CDR3 coding DNA: TGTGCCAGCAGCCTCCCTCCGGGGGGTAGCACAGATACGCAGTATTTT. The complete variable domain, with remaining parts taken from reference TRBV7-9 and TRBJ2-3, reads DTGVSQNPRHKITKRGQNVTFRCDPISEHNRLYWYRQTLGQGPEFLTYFQNEAQLEKSRLLSDRFSAERPKGSFSTLEIQRTEQGDSAMYLCASSLPPGGSTDTQYFGPGTRLTVL.

This clonotype was found a few times. The chain uses TRBV5-6 and TRBJ2-3, with a weak D call TRBD2 (5 bases). CDR3 length equals 16 residues. With 4 bases removed from V and 2 bases from J, the gap between germline ends came to 17 bases. Per the germline V gene, CDR1 is SGHDT and CDR2 is YYEEEE. In DNA form, the CDR3 reads TGTGCCAGCAGCCTCAGACTACAGACCACCACAGATACGCAGTATTTT. It translates to CASSLRLQTTTDTQYF.